This T cell receptor (beta chain) originates from a study of cytomegalovirus exposure and HLA in healthy donors. Study background: The roughly 670 first-cohort repertoires shared a platform with the 100 to 150 validation repertoires, as reported in a later analysis.

Germline-derived CDR1 and CDR2 are LNHDA and SQIVND (reference sequence). The CDR3 has 17 residues. Trimming cost V 3 bases and J 2 bases; bases outside gene matches: 11. Only in-frame clones appear in the TCRdb table, and some are missing; sequencing was by immunoSEQ multiplex PCR. This sample has some 130,000 clones, with 80% to 90% found just once. The sequence came from a woman younger than 35 in good health and CMV-seronegative. The sequenced material came from PBMCs. The rearrangement links TRBV19 to TRBJ2-7, with 9 bases lining up with TRBD1. Here the CDR3 DNA reads TGTGCCAGTAGTATTTCGGGGGGCCGGACAGGGGCCTACGAGCAGTACTTC. As protein: CASSISGGRTGAYEQYF.